This T cell receptor (beta chain) originates from a study of Ad26.COV2.S vaccination and SARS-CoV-2 variants. Treatment defined: 19 received Ad26.COV2.S at low or high dose, single or two shots; about 5 received placebo; per-sample allocation not given. Sampling occurred on day 63 after the first vaccine or placebo injection. Sequencing was performed with immunoSEQ multiplex PCR; in TCRdb, only in-frame clones are kept and a portion is missing. Altogether approximately 500,000 clones are present, around 85% being singletons, with the ten largest covering roughly 13%. Germline V gene lookup returns CDR1 SQVTM and CDR2 ANQGSEA. This CDR3 region has 14 residues. Between the trimmed V and J ends, which lost 0 bases and 2 bases, there was a span of 10 bases.

The sequenced sample was peripheral blood, obtained in a trial of Ad26.COV2.S vaccine versus placebo. The J gene is TRBJ1-1, the V gene TRBV29-1; D unclear. This receptor was obtained from a person between 18 and 60 years old who received the Ad26.COV2.S COVID-19 vaccine or a placebo. CDR3 bases: TGCAGCGTTGAAGAATTTTCAGGCAACACTGAAGCTTTCTTT. It codes for CSVEEFSGNTEAFF.